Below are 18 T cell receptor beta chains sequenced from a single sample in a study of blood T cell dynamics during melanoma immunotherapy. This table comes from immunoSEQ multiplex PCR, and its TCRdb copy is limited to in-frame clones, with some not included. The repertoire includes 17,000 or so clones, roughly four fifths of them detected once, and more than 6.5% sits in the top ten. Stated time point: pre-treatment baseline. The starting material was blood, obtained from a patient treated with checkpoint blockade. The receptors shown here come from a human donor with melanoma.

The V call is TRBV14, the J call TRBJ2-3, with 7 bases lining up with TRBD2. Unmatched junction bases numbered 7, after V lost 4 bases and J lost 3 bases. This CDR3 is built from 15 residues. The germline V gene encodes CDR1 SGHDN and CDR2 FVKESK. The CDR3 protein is CASSPKGTTTDTQYF. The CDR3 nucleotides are TGTGCCAGCAGCCCGAAGGGGACTACGACAGATACGCAGTATTTT.

This CDR3 reads CASSKAGTYNEQFF. The CDR3 nucleotides read TGTGCCAGCAGCAAGGCCGGGACTTATAATGAGCAGTTCTTC. This chain connects TRBV7-2 to TRBJ2-1; TRBD2 is a possible D gene (6 bases). The germline CDR1 and CDR2 sequences are SGHTA and FQGNSA. This CDR3 region has 14 residues. Trimming stripped 5 bases from V and 7 bases from J, with 15 bases between.

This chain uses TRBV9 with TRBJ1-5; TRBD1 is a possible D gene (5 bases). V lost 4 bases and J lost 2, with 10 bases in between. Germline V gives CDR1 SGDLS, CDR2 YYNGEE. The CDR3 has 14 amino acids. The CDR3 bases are TGTGCCAGCAGCCCCCGGGACGGCAATCAGCCCCAGCATTTT. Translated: CASSPRDGNQPQHF.

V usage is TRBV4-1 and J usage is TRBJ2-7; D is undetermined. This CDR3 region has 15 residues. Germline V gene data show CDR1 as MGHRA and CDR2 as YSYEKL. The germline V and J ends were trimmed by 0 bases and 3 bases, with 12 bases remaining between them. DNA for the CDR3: TGCGCCAGCAGCCAAGAGTATCTGAAGAACTACGAGCAGTACTTC. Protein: CASSQEYLKNYEQYF.

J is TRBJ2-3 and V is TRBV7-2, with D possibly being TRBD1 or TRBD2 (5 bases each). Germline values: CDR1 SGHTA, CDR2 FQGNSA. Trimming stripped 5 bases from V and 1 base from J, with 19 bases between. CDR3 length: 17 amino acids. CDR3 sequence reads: CASSLQHGVGGTDTQYF. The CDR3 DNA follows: TGTGCCAGCAGCCTCCAACACGGGGTGGGGGGCACAGATACGCAGTATTTT.

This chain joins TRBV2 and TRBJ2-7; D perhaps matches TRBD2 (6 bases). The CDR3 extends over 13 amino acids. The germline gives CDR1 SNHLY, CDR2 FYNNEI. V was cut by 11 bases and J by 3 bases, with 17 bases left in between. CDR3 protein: CAGGTLDGYEQYF. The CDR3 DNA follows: TGTGCCGGGGGGACCCTTGACGGCTACGAGCAGTACTTC.

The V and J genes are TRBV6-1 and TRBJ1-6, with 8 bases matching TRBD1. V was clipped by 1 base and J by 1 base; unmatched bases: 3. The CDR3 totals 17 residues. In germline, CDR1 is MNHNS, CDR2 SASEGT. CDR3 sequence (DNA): TGTGCCAGCAGTGAAGGACAGGGGAAGTCCTATAATTCACCCCTCCACTTT. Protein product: CASSEGQGKSYNSPLHF.

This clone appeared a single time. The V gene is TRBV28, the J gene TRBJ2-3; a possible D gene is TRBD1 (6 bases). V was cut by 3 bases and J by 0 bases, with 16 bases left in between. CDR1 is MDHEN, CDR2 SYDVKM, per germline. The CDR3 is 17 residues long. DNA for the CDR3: TGTGCCAGCAGTTTCCCTTGGTCAGGGGTGAGCACAGATACGCAGTATTTT. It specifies CASSFPWSGVSTDTQYF.

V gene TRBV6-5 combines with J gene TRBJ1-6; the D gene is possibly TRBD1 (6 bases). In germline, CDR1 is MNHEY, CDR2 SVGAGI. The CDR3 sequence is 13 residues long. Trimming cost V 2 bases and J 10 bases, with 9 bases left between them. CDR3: CASSYQGPSPLHF. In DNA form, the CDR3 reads TGTGCCAGCAGTTACCAGGGGCCCTCACCCCTCCACTTT.

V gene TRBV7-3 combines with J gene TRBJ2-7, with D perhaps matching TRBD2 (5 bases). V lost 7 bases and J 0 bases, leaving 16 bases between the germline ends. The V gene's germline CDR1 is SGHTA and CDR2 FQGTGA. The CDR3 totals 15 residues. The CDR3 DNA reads TGTGCCAGCACCTCTCGCGGGCCCTCCTCCTACGAGCAGTACTTC. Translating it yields CASTSRGPSSYEQYF.

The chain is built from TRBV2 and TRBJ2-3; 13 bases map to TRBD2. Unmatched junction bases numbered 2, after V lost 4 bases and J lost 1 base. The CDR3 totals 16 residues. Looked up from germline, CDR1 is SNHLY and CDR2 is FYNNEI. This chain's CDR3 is CASSAGLAGGTDTQYF. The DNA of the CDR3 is TGTGCCAGCAGTGCCGGACTAGCGGGGGGCACAGATACGCAGTATTTT. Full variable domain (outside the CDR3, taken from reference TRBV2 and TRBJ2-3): EPEVTQTPSHQVTQMGQEVILRCVPISNHLYFYWYRQILGQKVEFLVSFYNNEISEKSEIFDDQFSVERPDGSNFTLKIRSTKLEDSAMYFCASSAGLAGGTDTQYFGPGTRLTVL.

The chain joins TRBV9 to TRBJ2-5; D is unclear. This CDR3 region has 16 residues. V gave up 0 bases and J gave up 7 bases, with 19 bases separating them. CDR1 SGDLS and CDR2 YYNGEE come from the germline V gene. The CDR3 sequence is CASSVGTEKRWGTQYF. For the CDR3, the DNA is TGTGCCAGCAGCGTAGGGACCGAGAAACGATGGGGGACCCAGTACTTC.

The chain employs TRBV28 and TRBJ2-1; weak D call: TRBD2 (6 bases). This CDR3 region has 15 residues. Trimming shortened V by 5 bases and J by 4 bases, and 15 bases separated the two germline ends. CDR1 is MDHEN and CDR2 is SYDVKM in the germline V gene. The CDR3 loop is CASSAGGTRYNEQFF. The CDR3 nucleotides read TGTGCCAGCAGTGCAGGAGGGACTCGGTACAATGAGCAGTTCTTC.

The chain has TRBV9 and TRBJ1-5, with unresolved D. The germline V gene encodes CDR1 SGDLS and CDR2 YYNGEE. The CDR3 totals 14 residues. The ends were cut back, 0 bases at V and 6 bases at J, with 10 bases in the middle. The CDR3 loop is CASSVVKGSQPQHF. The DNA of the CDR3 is TGTGCCAGCAGCGTAGTGAAAGGGAGTCAGCCCCAGCATTTT.

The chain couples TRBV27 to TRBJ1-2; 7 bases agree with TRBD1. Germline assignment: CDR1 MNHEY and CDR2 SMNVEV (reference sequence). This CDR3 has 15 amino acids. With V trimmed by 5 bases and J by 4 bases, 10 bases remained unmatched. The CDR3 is CASSPRQGETYGYTF. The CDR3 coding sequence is TGTGCCAGCAGTCCTAGACAGGGCGAAACCTATGGCTACACCTTC.

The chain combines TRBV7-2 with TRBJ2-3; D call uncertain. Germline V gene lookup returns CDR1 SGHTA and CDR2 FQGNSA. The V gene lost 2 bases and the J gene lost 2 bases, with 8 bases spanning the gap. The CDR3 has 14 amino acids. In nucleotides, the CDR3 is TGTGCCAGCAGCTTAAGGCGAACCACAGATACGCAGTATTTT. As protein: CASSLRRTTDTQYF. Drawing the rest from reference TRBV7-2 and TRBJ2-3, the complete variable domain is GAGVSQSPSNKVTEKGKDVELRCDPISGHTALYWYRQSLGQGLEFLIYFQGNSAPDKSGLPSDRFSAERTGGSVSTLTIQRTQQEDSAVYLCASSLRRTTDTQYFGPGTRLTVL.

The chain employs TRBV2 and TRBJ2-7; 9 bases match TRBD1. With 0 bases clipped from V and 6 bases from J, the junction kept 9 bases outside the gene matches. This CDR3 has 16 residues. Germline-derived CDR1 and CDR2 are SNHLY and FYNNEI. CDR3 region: CASSEASTGGSTEQYF. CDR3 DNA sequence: TGTGCCAGCAGTGAAGCTTCGACAGGGGGGAGTACCGAGCAGTACTTC. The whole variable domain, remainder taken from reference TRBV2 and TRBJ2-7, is EPEVTQTPSHQVTQMGQEVILRCVPISNHLYFYWYRQILGQKVEFLVSFYNNEISEKSEIFDDQFSVERPDGSNFTLKIRSTKLEDSAMYFCASSEASTGGSTEQYFGPGTRLTVT.

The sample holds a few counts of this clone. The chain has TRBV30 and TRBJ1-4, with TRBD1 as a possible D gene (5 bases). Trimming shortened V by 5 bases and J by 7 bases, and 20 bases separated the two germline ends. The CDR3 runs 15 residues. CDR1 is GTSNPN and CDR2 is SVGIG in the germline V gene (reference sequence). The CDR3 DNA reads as TGTGCCTGGGAGGACTCATCAAGGGGTACTGAAAAACTGTTTTTT. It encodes CAWEDSSRGTEKLFF. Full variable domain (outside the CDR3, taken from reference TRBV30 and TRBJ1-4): SQTIHQWPATLVQPVGSPLSLECTVEGTSNPNLYWYRQAAGRGLQLLFYSVGIGQISSEVPQNLSASRPQDRQFILSSKKLLLSDSGFYLCAWEDSSRGTEKLFFGSGTQLSVL.